The 25 T cell receptor beta chains presented below share a single source sample, sequenced in a study of blood T cell repertoires in COVID-19. Repertoires were generated with immunoSEQ multiplex PCR, while TCRdb's copy carries only in-frame clones and drops some. The sample holds about 180,000 clones; around 79% are singletons and the top ten take less than 30%. Sequenced material: peripheral blood. These receptors came from a woman in her sixties or seventies with acute or convalescent COVID-19.

The chain combines TRBV13 with TRBJ2-4, with TRBD2 as a possible D gene (6 bases). The CDR3 is 14 residues long. With 2 bases removed from V and 4 bases from J, the gap between germline ends came to 9 bases. Looked up from germline, CDR1 is PRHDT and CDR2 is FYEKMQ (reference sequence). Here the CDR3 reads CASSLRAGKNIQYF. The CDR3 coding sequence is TGTGCCAGCAGCTTACGGGCGGGGAAAAACATTCAGTACTTC. The whole variable domain, filled in from reference TRBV13 and TRBJ2-4, reads AAGVIQSPRHLIKEKRETATLKCYPIPRHDTVYWYQQGPGQDPQFLISFYEKMQSDKGSIPDRFSAQQFSDYHSELNMSSLELGDSALYFCASSLRAGKNIQYFGAGTRLSVL.

This clone came up once. The rearrangement uses TRBV11-3 and TRBJ1-1; D gene unclear. Trimming took 5 bases from V and 8 from J, leaving 12 bases between them. The CDR3 totals 12 residues. Germline CDR1 SGHNT, CDR2 YENEEA. The CDR3 spells CASSPGVTEAFF. CDR3 DNA: TGTGCCAGCAGCCCCGGGGTAACCGAAGCTTTCTTT.

This chain links TRBV5-4 with TRBJ2-7; 7 bases line up with TRBD1. Germline CDR1 SGHNT, CDR2 YYREEE (reference sequence). The CDR3 covers 15 residues. V was pared by 3 bases and J by 4 bases, with 10 bases of the junction left unmatched. CDR3 sequence reads: CASSSKWTGGYEQYF. CDR3 coding DNA: TGTGCCAGCAGCTCGAAGTGGACAGGTGGATACGAGCAGTACTTC.

This chain joins TRBV11-1 and TRBJ2-7, with 8 bases identical to TRBD1. The CDR3 covers 14 residues. Germline V gene lookup returns CDR1 SGHAT and CDR2 FQDESV (reference sequence). V trimming: 2 bases; J trimming: 4 bases; junction bases outside the gene matches: 4. The CDR3 DNA is TGTGCCAGCAGCTTATCAGGGGGCGTATACGAGCAGTACTTC. It translates to CASSLSGGVYEQYF.

This clone showed up just a few times. The gene calls are TRBV3-1 (or the pseudogene TRBV3-2) and TRBJ1-1; TRBD1 agrees at 7 bases. With V trimmed by 1 base and J by 5 bases, 7 bases remained unmatched. The V gene's germline CDR1 is LGHDT and CDR2 YNNKEL (reference sequence). CDR3 size: 15 residues. The CDR3 sequence is CASSQVTGEGTEAFF. The CDR3 DNA is TGTGCCAGCAGCCAAGTAACAGGGGAAGGGACTGAAGCTTTCTTT.

V gene TRBV14 combines with J gene TRBJ2-1; no clear D. CDR3 length equals 16 residues. Trimming took off 1 base at V and 0 bases at J, with 10 bases between the two ends. Germline V gene sequence: CDR1 SGHDN, CDR2 FVKESK. The CDR3 DNA sequence: TGTGCCAGCAGCCAAGTTGGCGGAATCTCCTACAATGAGCAGTTCTTC. As protein: CASSQVGGISYNEQFF. The entire variable domain, with the rest obtained from reference TRBV14 and TRBJ2-1, is as follows: EAGVTQFPSHSVIEKGQTVTLRCDPISGHDNLYWYRRVMGKEIKFLLHFVKESKQDESGMPNNRFLAERTGGTYSTLKVQPAELEDSGVYFCASSQVGGISYNEQFFGPGTRLTVL.

The genes are TRBV5-1 and TRBJ1-4; 7 nucleotides align to TRBD1. The CDR3 has 16 residues. The ends lost 3 bases at V and 0 bases at J; junction bases unmatched: 5. Germline CDR1 reads SGHRS; CDR2 reads YFSETQ. The CDR3 spells CASSSGTVATNEKLFF. CDR3 coding DNA: TGCGCCAGCAGCTCTGGGACAGTTGCAACTAATGAAAAACTGTTTTTT.

The rearrangement joins TRBV19 to TRBJ2-2; 8 bases map to TRBD2. With V trimmed by 6 bases and J by 2 bases, 14 bases remained unmatched. CDR3 size: 18 residues. Germline lookup yields CDR1 LNHDA and CDR2 SQIVND (reference sequence). CDR3 loop: CASSYGTRLLLNTGELFF. In DNA form, the CDR3 reads TGTGCCAGTAGCTACGGGACTAGACTCTTATTAAACACCGGGGAGCTGTTTTTT.

The chain has TRBV29-1 and TRBJ2-1; TRBD2 matches 9 bases. The ends lost 7 bases at V and 4 bases at J; junction bases unmatched: 11. The CDR3 loop spans 15 amino acids. CDR1 is SQVTM, CDR2 ANQGSEA, per germline. The CDR3 spells CSAHSGTSRYNEQFF. Written as DNA, the CDR3 is TGCAGCGCCCATTCCGGGACTAGCAGATACAATGAGCAGTTCTTC.

The chain carries TRBV5-1 and TRBJ1-1; tentative D call: TRBD1 (6 bases). The ends were cut back, 4 bases at V and 7 bases at J, with 17 bases in the middle. The CDR3 totals 14 residues. Germline V CDR1 and CDR2: SGHRS, YFSETQ. DNA of the CDR3: TGCGCCAGCAGCCCGCAGGGGCTGGGGATTGAAGCTTTCTTT. Translated: CASSPQGLGIEAFF.

This chain connects TRBV24-1 to TRBJ2-2; perhaps TRBD2 as D (5 bases). This CDR3 has 18 amino acids. Trimming removed 6 bases from V and 3 bases from J, with 22 bases in between. Germline CDR1 is KGHDR and CDR2 is SFDVKD. The CDR3 sequence is CATSSDYPSWDDTGELFF. The CDR3 nucleotides are TGTGCCACCAGTTCTGACTATCCGAGCTGGGATGACACCGGGGAGCTGTTTTTT.

The CDR3 nucleotides are TGTGCCAGCAGCCTAAGGGACAGACTAGCGGGAGTAGGAGAGACCCAGTACTTC. Its protein is CASSLRDRLAGVGETQYF. The gene calls are TRBV7-9 and TRBJ2-5; 12 nucleotides agree with TRBD2. The CDR3 runs to 18 residues. Germline V gene lookup returns CDR1 SEHNR and CDR2 FQNEAQ (reference sequence). The J segment lost 4 bases and the V segment lost 5 bases, leaving 14 bases of the junction unmatched.

The genes are TRBV7-9 and TRBJ2-7; 11 nucleotides line up with TRBD1. The CDR3 is made up of 15 amino acids. Losses at the gene ends were 5 bases for V and 2 bases for J; bases not matched to a gene: 5. Per germline, CDR1 SEHNR and CDR2 FQNEAQ (reference sequence). The CDR3 protein is CASSGDRGGTYEQYF. The CDR3 bases are TGTGCCAGCAGCGGGGACAGGGGGGGAACCTACGAGCAGTACTTC.

The chain joins TRBV30 to TRBJ2-3; 8 bases match TRBD2. The CDR3 sequence is 16 residues long. Germline V CDR1 and CDR2: GTSNPN, SVGIG (reference sequence). The V and J ends lost 0 bases and 0 bases, in that order; junction bases with no gene match: 5. CDR3 coding DNA: TGTGCCTGGAGTGTACCGGCTAGCGGGAGCACAGATACGCAGTATTTT. This encodes CAWSVPASGSTDTQYF.

The chain joins TRBV19 to TRBJ2-7, with D possibly matching TRBD1 (5 bases). This CDR3 has 13 residues. V dropped 4 bases and J dropped 0 bases, with 7 bases sitting between them. Germline CDR1 LNHDA, CDR2 SQIVND (reference sequence). CDR3 in amino acids: CASSRGSSYEQYF. The CDR3 DNA follows: TGTGCCAGTAGTAGGGGCAGCTCCTACGAGCAGTACTTC.

CDR3: CASSSISSGRGEQYF. In nucleotides, the CDR3 is TGTGCCAGCAGCTCAATTTCCAGCGGGAGAGGGGAGCAGTACTTC. The chain combines TRBV21-1 with TRBJ2-7; TRBD2, the D gene given by the table, was not confirmed from the DNA. TRBV21-1 is classified as a pseudogene. The CDR3 spans 15 residues.

This clone came up a few times. The chain joins TRBV5-1 to TRBJ1-4; 9 bases map to TRBD1. The CDR3 is 16 residues long. V lost 0 bases to trimming and J lost 6 bases; unmatched junction nucleotides: 6. Germline CDR1 is SGHRS and CDR2 is YFSETQ. The CDR3: CASSLDIQGADEKLFF. The CDR3 nucleotides read TGCGCCAGCAGCTTGGACATACAGGGGGCTGATGAAAAACTGTTTTTT. Using reference TRBV5-1 and TRBJ1-4 for the parts outside the CDR3, the full variable domain is KAGVTQTPRYLIKTRGQQVTLSCSPISGHRSVSWYQQTPGQGLQFLFEYFSETQRNKGNFPGRFSGRQFSNSRSEMNVSTLELGDSALYLCASSLDIQGADEKLFFGSGTQLSVL.

V is TRBV7-9 and J is TRBJ2-5, with D possibly TRBD1 on 6 matching bases. Looked up from germline, CDR1 is SEHNR and CDR2 is FQNEAQ (reference sequence). V was cut by 2 bases and J by 4 bases, with 11 bases left in between. This CDR3 has 14 amino acids. In nucleotides, the CDR3 is TGTGCCAGCAGCTTAACAGGGAGTTCAGAGACCCAGTACTTC. This translates into CASSLTGSSETQYF.

The V and J genes are TRBV19 and TRBJ2-6; no clear D gene. The CDR3 length is 15 residues. CDR1 is LNHDA and CDR2 is SQIVND in the germline V gene (reference sequence). Between the trimmed V and J ends, which lost 4 bases and 4 bases, there was a span of 11 bases. CDR3 region: CASSTSYAGANVLTF. CDR3 sequence (DNA): TGTGCCAGTAGTACCTCCTATGCAGGGGCCAACGTCCTGACTTTC. The full variable domain, rest sourced from reference TRBV19 and TRBJ2-6, is DGGITQSPKYLFRKEGQNVTLSCEQNLNHDAMYWYRQDPGQGLRLIYYSQIVNDFQKGDIAEGYSVSREKKESFPLTVTSAQKNPTAFYLCASSTSYAGANVLTFGAGSRLTVL.

The chain carries TRBV7-9 and TRBJ2-5, with D maybe TRBD1 (6 bases). CDR1 SEHNR and CDR2 FQNEAQ come from the germline V gene (reference sequence). This CDR3 region has 15 residues. V shed 2 bases and J shed 2 bases, with 12 bases lying between them. The CDR3 is CASSLRGTNQETQYF. CDR3 bases: TGTGCCAGCAGCTTAAGGGGGACAAATCAAGAGACCCAGTACTTC. The full variable domain, with the rest looked up from reference TRBV7-9 and TRBJ2-5, is DTGVSQNPRHKITKRGQNVTFRCDPISEHNRLYWYRQTLGQGPEFLTYFQNEAQLEKSRLLSDRFSAERPKGSFSTLEIQRTEQGDSAMYLCASSLRGTNQETQYFGPGTRLLVL.

The chain uses TRBV5-8 and TRBJ2-1, with a weak D call TRBD1 (6 bases). Per germline, CDR1 SGHTS and CDR2 YDEGEE. Trimming left V 3 bases short and J 8 bases short, with 12 bases between. The CDR3 covers 13 residues. The CDR3, as DNA: TGTGCCAGCAGCTCACAGGGAGCGGATGAGCAGTTCTTC. It translates to CASSSQGADEQFF.

This chain connects TRBV3-1 (or the pseudogene TRBV3-2) to TRBJ1-1; unclear D gene. Germline V gives CDR1 LGHDT, CDR2 YNNKEL (reference sequence). The V end lost 0 bases, the J end lost 0 bases, and 11 bases lay between the germline ends. CDR3 size: 16 residues. The CDR3 bases are TGTGCCAGCAGCCAAGATCTCGTGAGGTTGAACACTGAAGCTTTCTTT. This encodes CASSQDLVRLNTEAFF.

This chain connects TRBV19 to TRBJ2-1; the D gene is possibly TRBD1 (6 bases). V lost 6 bases and J lost 0, with 12 bases in between. CDR3 length: 15 residues. In germline, CDR1 is LNHDA, CDR2 SQIVND (reference sequence). The CDR3 DNA reads as TGTGCCAGTAGGAGAGACAGGAGCTCCTACAATGAGCAGTTCTTC. As protein: CASRRDRSSYNEQFF.

This chain links TRBV28 with TRBJ1-4; TRBD1 agrees at 7 bases. Losses at the gene ends were 4 bases for V and 8 bases for J; bases not matched to a gene: 7. This CDR3 contains 14 residues. Germline lookup yields CDR1 MDHEN and CDR2 SYDVKM. In DNA, the CDR3 is TGTGCCAGCAGTTCAGGGGGAGATTGGGAAAAACTGTTTTTT. Translating gives CASSSGGDWEKLFF.

V and J are TRBV9 and TRBJ2-1; the D gene is possibly TRBD2 (5 bases). Trimming cost V 0 bases and J 2 bases, with 9 bases left between them. Germline V gene sequence: CDR1 SGDLS, CDR2 YYNGEE. There are 15 residues in the CDR3. The CDR3 region has the DNA TGTGCCAGCAGCGTAGCGGGATCTGCCTACAATGAGCAGTTCTTC. Its protein is CASSVAGSAYNEQFF.